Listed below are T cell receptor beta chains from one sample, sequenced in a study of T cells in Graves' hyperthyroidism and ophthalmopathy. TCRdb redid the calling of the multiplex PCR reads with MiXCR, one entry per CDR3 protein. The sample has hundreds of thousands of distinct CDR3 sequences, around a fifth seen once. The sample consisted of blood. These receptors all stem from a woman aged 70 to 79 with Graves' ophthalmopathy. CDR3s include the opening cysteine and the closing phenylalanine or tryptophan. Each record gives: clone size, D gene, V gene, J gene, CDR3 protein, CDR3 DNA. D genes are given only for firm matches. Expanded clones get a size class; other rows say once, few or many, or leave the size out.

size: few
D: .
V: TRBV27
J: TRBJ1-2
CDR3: CASSFNGGQVDGYTF
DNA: TGTGCCAGCAGTTTTAACGGGGGGCAGGTTGATGGCTACACCTTC

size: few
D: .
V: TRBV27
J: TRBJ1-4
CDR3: CASSLSKGPNEKLFF
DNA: TGTGCCAGCAGTTTATCGAAGGGTCCTAATGAAAAACTGTTTTTT

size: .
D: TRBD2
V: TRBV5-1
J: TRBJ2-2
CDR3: CASSLSQGGTGELFF
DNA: TGCGCCAGCAGCTTGTCCCAGGGAGGGACCGGGGAGCTGTTTTTT

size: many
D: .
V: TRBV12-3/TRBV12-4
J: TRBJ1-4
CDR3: CASSPSPGVPEKLFF
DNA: TGTGCCAGCAGTCCCTCCCCAGGCGTACCTGAAAAACTGTTTTTT

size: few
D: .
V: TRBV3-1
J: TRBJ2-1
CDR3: CASSQPPPSGSYNEQFF
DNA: TGTGCCAGCAGCCAACCCCCCCCCAGTGGTTCCTACAATGAGCAGTTCTTC

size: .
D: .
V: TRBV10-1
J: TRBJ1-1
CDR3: CASSESLRRKAFF
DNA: TGCGCCAGCAGTGAGTCACTGAGACGGAAAGCTTTCTTT

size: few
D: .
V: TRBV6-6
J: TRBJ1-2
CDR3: CASSYSLRERSYGYTF
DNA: TGTGCCAGCAGTTACTCGCTACGAGAGAGGTCCTATGGCTACACCTTC

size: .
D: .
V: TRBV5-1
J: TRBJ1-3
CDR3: CASSFETFRRANTIYF
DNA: TGCGCCAGCAGCTTCGAGACATTTAGGAGGGCTAACACCATATATTTT

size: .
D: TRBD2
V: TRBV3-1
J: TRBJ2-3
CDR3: CASSQDSGLAADTQYF
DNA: TGTGCCAGCAGCCAAGATAGTGGACTAGCGGCAGATACGCAGTATTTT

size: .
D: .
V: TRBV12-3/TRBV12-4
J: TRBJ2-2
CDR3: CASRAPGANTGELFF
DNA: TGTGCCAGCAGGGCTCCTGGGGCGAACACCGGGGAGCTGTTTTTT

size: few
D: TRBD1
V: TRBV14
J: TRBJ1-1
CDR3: CASSQERGLMNTEAFF
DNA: TGTGCCAGCAGCCAAGAGAGGGGGCTTATGAACACTGAAGCTTTCTTT

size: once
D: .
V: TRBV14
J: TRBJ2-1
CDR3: CASSQVRTGTYNEQFF
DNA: TGTGCCAGCAGCCAAGTCAGGACTGGTACCTACAATGAGCAGTTCTTC

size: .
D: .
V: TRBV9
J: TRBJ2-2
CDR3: CASSVEGGGNTGELFF
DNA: TGTGCCAGCAGCGTAGAGGGGGGGGGGAACACCGGGGAGCTGTTTTTT

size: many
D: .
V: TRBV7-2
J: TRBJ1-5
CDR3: CASSQEANQPQHF
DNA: TGTGCCAGCAGCCAAGAGGCGAATCAGCCCCAGCATTTT

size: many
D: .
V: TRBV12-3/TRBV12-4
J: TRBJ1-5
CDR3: CASTIPGLYQPQHF
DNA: TGTGCCAGCACTATACCGGGACTCTATCAGCCCCAGCATTTT

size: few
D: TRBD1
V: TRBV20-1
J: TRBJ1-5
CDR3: CSARVSTGVSNQPQHF
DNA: TGCAGTGCTAGAGTGAGCACAGGGGTCTCAAATCAGCCCCAGCATTTT

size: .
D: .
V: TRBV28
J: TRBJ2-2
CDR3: CASRVARANTGELFF
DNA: TGTGCCAGCAGGGTTGCGCGAGCGAACACCGGGGAGCTGTTTTTT

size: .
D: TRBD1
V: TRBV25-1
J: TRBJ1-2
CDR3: CASSHRGEANYGYTF
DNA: TGTGCCAGCAGTCACAGGGGGGAGGCTAACTATGGCTACACCTTC

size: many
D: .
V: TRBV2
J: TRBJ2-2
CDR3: CASRPSVGTGELFF
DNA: TGTGCCAGCAGACCGAGCGTGGGCACCGGGGAGCTGTTTTTT

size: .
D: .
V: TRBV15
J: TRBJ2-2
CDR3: CATSREPGTNTGELFF
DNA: TGTGCCACCAGCAGAGAGCCGGGGACGAACACCGGGGAGCTGTTTTTT

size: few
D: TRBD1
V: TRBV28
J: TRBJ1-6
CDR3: CASSHPTGKNSPLHF
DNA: TGTGCCAGCAGTCATCCGACAGGGAAGAATTCACCCCTCCACTTT

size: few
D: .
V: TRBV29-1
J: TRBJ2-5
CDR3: CSAGRARETQYF
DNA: TGCAGCGCTGGCAGGGCACGGGAGACCCAGTACTTC

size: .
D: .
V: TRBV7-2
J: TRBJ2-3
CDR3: CASTPPPDTRYF
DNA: TGTGCCAGCACCCCCCCCCCAGATACGCGGTATTTT

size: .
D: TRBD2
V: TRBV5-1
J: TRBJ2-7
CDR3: CASSPSGSISYEQYF
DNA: TGCGCCAGCAGCCCTAGCGGGTCGATTTCCTACGAGCAGTACTTC

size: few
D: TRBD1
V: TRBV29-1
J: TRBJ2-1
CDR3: CSSEDRGNEQFF
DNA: TGCAGCTCCGAGGACAGGGGCAATGAGCAGTTCTTC

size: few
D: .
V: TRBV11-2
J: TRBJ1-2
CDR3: CASSFGPGGPANYGYTF
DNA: TGTGCCAGCAGCTTCGGCCCCGGGGGGCCCGCTAACTATGGCTACACCTTC

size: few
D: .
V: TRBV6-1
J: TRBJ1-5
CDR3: CASSEGSRTINQPQHF
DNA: TGTGCCAGCAGTGAAGGTTCGAGGACGATAAATCAGCCCCAGCATTTT

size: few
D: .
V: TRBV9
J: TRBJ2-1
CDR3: CASSVTLYNEQFF
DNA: TGTGCCAGCAGCGTGACACTGTACAATGAGCAGTTCTTC

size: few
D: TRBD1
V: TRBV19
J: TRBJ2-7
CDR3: CASSIQGQGGYEQYF
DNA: TGTGCCAGTAGTATACAAGGACAGGGAGGCTACGAGCAGTACTTC

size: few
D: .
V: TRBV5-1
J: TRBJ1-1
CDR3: CASSFRVPTEAFF
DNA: TGCGCCAGCAGCTTCCGGGTTCCAACGGAAGCTTTCTTT

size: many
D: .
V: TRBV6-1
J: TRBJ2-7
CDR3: CASSVEQSYEQYF
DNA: TGTGCCAGCAGTGTTGAGCAGTCCTACGAGCAGTACTTC

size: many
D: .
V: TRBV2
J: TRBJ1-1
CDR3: CASVELGGIGTEAFF
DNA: TGTGCCAGCGTCGAATTGGGGGGGATCGGAACTGAAGCTTTCTTT

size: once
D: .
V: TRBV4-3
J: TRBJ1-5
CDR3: CASSQDGGLQPQHF
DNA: TGCGCCAGCAGCCAAGACGGAGGACTTCAGCCCCAGCATTTT

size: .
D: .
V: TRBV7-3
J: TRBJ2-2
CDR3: CASSRGPLRETGELFF
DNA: TGTGCCAGCAGCCGGGGACCACTCCGGGAGACCGGGGAGCTGTTTTTT

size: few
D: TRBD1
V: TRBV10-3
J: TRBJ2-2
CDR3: CAIRGQGGTGELFF
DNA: TGTGCCATCAGGGGACAGGGGGGAACCGGGGAGCTGTTTTTT

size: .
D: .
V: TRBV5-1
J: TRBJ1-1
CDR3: CASSPEGRNTEAFF
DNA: TGCGCCAGCAGCCCCGAGGGGCGGAACACTGAAGCTTTCTTT

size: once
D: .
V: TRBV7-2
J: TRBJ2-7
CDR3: CASVTSVPYEQYF
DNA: TGTGCCAGCGTGACGTCGGTCCCCTACGAGCAGTACTTC

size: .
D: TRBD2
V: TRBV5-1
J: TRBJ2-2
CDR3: CASSLASGSDGELFF
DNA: TGCGCCAGCAGCTTGGCTAGCGGGTCCGACGGGGAGCTGTTTTTT

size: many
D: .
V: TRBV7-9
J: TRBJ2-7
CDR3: CASSLGQTSYEQYF
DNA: TGTGCCAGCAGCTTAGGGCAGACCTCCTACGAGCAGTACTTC

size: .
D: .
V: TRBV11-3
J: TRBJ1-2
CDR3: CASSLGAIRNYGYTF
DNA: TGTGCCAGCAGCTTAGGAGCTATCAGAAACTATGGCTACACCTTC

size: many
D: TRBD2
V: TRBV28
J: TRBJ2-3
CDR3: CASSFAMALPSGRGTDTQYF
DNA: TGTGCCAGCAGTTTCGCTATGGCCCTCCCTAGCGGGAGAGGCACAGATACGCAGTATTTT

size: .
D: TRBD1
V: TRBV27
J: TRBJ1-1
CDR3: CASSNDRGRDTEAFF
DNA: TGTGCCAGCAGTAACGACAGGGGGCGAGACACTGAAGCTTTCTTT

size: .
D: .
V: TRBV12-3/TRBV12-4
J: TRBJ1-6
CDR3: CASSLGLAGSPLHF
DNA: TGTGCCAGCAGTTTGGGGCTGGCGGGTTCACCCCTCCACTTT

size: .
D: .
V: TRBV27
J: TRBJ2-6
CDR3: CASSFPTAVLVSGANVLTF
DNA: TGTGCCAGCAGTTTCCCCACAGCCGTCCTAGTTTCTGGGGCCAACGTCCTGACTTTC

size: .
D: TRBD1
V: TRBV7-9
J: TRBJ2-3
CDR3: CASSAGTASTDMQYF
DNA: TGTGCCAGCAGCGCCGGGACAGCTAGCACAGATATGCAGTATTTT

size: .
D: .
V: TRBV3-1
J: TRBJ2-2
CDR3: CASRDSGTRGGELFF
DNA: TGTGCCAGCAGGGACTCAGGGACAAGGGGCGGGGAGCTGTTTTTT

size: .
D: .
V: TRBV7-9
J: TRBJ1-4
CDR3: CASSLSGVGEKLFF
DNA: TGTGCCAGCAGCTTGTCGGGAGTCGGGGAAAAACTGTTTTTT

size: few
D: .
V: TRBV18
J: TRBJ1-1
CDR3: CASLRGILGLTEAFF
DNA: TGTGCCAGCTTACGAGGAATATTAGGTTTGACTGAAGCTTTCTTT

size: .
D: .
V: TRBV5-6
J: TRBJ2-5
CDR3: CASSPHSRAIQETQYF
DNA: TGTGCCAGCAGCCCCCACTCCAGGGCTATCCAAGAGACCCAGTACTTC

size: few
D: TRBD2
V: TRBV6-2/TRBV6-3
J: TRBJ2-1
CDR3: CASSYSPGTIYNEQFF
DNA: TGTGCCAGCAGTTACTCTCCTGGGACTATATACAATGAGCAGTTCTTC

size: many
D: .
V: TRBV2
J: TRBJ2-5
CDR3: CASSGRRGRETQYF
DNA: TGTGCCAGCAGTGGCCGGAGGGGCCGAGAGACCCAGTACTTC

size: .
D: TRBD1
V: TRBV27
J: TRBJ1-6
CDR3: CASRLTRGQNNSPLHF
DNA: TGTGCCAGCAGGCTGACGAGGGGACAGAATAATTCACCCCTCCACTTT

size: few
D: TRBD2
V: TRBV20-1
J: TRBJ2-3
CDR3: CSASGGPTDTQYF
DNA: TGCAGTGCTTCGGGAGGGCCTACAGATACGCAGTATTTT

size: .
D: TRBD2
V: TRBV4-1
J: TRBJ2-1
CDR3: CASSPVSGGNEQFF
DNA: TGCGCCAGCAGCCCCGTCTCGGGGGGCAATGAGCAGTTCTTC

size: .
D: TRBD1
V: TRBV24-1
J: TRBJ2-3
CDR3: CATSDRGQGIADTQYF
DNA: TGTGCCACCAGTGATCGTGGACAGGGCATTGCGGATACGCAGTATTTT

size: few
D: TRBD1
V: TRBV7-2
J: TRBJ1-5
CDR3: CASSLDRGRLVAQHF
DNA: TGTGCCAGCAGCTTAGACAGGGGGCGTCTTGTGGCCCAGCATTTT

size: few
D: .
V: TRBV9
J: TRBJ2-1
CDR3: CASSVGGRASYNEQFF
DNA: TGTGCCAGCAGCGTAGGGGGCCGAGCGTCCTACAATGAGCAGTTCTTC